This TCR beta chain appears in the sequencing data of a study of blood T cell repertoires in COVID-19 (dated by TCRdb to between 2020 and 2021). Concerning the study at large: Samples covering the acute and convalescent phases of COVID-19 were provided by collaborators in the United States, Italy and Spain. The prospective study material was composed of cDNA or gDNA derived from T cells, B-cell-depleted T cells, or PBMCs. The dataset comprised deeply sampled blood TCRbeta repertoires from subjects exposed to, actively infected with, or recovered from COVID-19. The repertoires were made available in a free public database intended to serve as a resource for research on the immune response to SARS-CoV-2. The samples were drawn from two sources: the first 160 participants of the ongoing ImmuneRACE study, and 1,000 to 1,500 subjects contributed by 6 global collaborators. Sample metadata almost always included a de-identified subject ID, COVID-19 status, age in years and sex. Where available, HLA class I and class II types were taken from metadata supplied by the sample provider and were not determined by assay-based typing. What the research found in general, with its limitations: The amount of clinical and demographic metadata varied by source and participant and was provided uncurated.

The CDR3 has 13 amino acids, counting the end cysteine and phenylalanine. Of all the DNA, just the CDR3 is kept, 39 bases in frame from base 1. Looking up the germline V gene (reference sequence) yields CDR1 LGHDT and CDR2 YNNKEL. Cut back by 0 bases and 1 base, the V and J ends lie 3 bases apart. Of note for this clone: Its antigen remains undetermined. The sample holds no much larger clone one base away, and base qualities are not on file.

The immunoSEQ Assay, a bias-controlled multiplex PCR, was used to amplify TCRbeta CDR3 regions from genomic DNA. Turning to the authors' computational methods: The number of nucleated cells in each sample was estimated by amplification of reference gene primers within the assay. To quantify the absolute abundance of each unique TCRbeta CDR3 rearrangement, sequence reads were collapsed and filtered. For each sample, productive Simpson clonality was calculated as the square root of Simpson's diversity index over productive rearrangements. The source is immuneACCESS, and TCRdb retained only in-frame sequences with V and J called. Part of the clones is not carried over; for the studies checked, unresolved V genes explain less than half of this, and the remainder is unexplained. Clone size and the V and J calls come from that table; the DNA yielded D and trimming. The sample data list about 260,000 clones, and approximately 87% of these were observed just once. Of the sample, 2% to 3% is held by the ten largest clones.

Each collaborating institution followed its own protocols to collect whole blood in K2EDTA tubes. For TCRbeta analysis, collaborator samples were shipped as frozen whole blood, as isolated PBMCs, or as DNA extracted from either sample type. This TCR was sampled from a woman between 45 and 60 years old with acute or convalescent COVID-19. The sequence links TRBV3-1 (or the pseudogene TRBV3-2) to TRBJ1-1; no D gene can be assigned with confidence. Specimen: peripheral blood. This receptor carries the CDR3 CASSQDQNTEAFF. The DNA sequence is as follows: TGTGCCAGCAGCCAAGACCAGAACACTGAAGCTTTCTTT.